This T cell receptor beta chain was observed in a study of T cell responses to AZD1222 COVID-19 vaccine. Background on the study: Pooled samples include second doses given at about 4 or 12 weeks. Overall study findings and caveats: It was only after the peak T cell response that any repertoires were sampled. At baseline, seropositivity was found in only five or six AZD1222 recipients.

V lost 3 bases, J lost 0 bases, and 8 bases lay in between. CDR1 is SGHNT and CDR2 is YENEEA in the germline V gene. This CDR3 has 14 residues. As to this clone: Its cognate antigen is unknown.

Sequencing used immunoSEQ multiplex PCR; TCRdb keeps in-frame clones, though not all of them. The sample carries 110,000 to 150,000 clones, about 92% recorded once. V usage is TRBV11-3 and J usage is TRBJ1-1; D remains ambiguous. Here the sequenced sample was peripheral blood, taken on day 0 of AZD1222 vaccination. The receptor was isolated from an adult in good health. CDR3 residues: CASSFRLMNTEAFF. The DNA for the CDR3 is TGTGCCAGCAGCTTCAGGCTAATGAACACTGAAGCTTTCTTT.